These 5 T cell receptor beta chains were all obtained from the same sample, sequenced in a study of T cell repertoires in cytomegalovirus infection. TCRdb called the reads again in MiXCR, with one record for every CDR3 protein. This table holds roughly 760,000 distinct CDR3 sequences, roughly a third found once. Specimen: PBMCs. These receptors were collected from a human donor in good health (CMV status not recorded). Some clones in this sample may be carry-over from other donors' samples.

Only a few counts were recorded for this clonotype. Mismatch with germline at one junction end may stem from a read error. CDR3 amino acids: CVTRGGANYGYTF. The CDR3, as DNA: TGCGTCACCCGTGGGGGCGCTAACTATGGCTACACCTTC. The gene calls are TRBV27 and TRBJ1-2, with D possibly matching TRBD1 (6 bases). Germline V CDR1 and CDR2: MNHEY, SMNVEV (reference sequence). This CDR3 contains 13 residues.

As DNA, the CDR3 is TGTGCCAGCAGACCGGACGGATCCTACGAGCAGTACTTC. Its protein product is CASRPDGSYEQYF. This chain joins TRBV28 and TRBJ2-7; D is ambiguous. Germline V CDR1 and CDR2: MDHEN, SYDVKM. CDR3 length: 13 residues. The V end lost 6 bases, the J end lost 1 base, and 10 bases lay between the germline ends.

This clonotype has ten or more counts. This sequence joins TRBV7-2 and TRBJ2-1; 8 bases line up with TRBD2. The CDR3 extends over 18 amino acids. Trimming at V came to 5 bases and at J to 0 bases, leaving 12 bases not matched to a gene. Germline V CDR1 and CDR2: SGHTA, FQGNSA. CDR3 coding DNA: TGTGCCAGCAGCCACCTAGCGGGCAGCATATTCTCCTACAATGAGCAGTTCTTC. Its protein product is CASSHLAGSIFSYNEQFF.

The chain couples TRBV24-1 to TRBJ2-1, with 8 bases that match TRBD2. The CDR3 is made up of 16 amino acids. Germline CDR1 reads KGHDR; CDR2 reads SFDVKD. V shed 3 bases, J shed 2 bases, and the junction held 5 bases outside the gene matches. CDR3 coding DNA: TGTGCCACCAGTGATGTACGGGGGGGCCCCTACAATGAGCAGTTCTTC. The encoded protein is CATSDVRGGPYNEQFF.

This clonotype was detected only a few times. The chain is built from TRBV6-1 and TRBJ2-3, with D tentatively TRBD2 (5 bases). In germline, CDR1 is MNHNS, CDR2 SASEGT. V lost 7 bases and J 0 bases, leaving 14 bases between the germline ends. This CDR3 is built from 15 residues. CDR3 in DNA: TGTGCCAGCATTCCGGCTAGGACTAGCACAGATACGCAGTATTTT. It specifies CASIPARTSTDTQYF.